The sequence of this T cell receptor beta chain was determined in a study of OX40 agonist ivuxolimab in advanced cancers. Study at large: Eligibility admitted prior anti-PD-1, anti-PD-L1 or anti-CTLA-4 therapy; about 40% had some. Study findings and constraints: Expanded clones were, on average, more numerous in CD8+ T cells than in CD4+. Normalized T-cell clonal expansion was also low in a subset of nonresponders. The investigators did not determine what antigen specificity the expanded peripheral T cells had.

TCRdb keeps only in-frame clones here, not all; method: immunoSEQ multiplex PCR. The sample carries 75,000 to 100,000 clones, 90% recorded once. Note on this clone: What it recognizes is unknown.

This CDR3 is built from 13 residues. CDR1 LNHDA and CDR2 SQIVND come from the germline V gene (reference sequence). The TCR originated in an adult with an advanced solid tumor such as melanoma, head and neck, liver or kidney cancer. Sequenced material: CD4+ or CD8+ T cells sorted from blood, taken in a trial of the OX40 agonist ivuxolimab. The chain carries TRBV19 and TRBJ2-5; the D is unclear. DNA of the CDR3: TGTGCATCCACCGGAACAGCCCAAGAGACCCAGTACTTC. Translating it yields CASTGTAQETQYF.